The rows below give T cell receptor beta chains drawn from one sample of a study of CD8 T cell repertoires and HIV-1 epitope variants. TCRdb keeps only in-frame clones here, not all; method: immunoSEQ multiplex PCR. The sample has around 5,300 clones, around 67% seen once; the top ten hold 44%. Their cognate antigens are unknown. The specimen sequenced was cultured CD8+ T cells derived from PBMCs. Receptors were obtained from a male donor with HIV. Each CDR3 is given with its conserved first and last residue. D genes are given only for firm matches.

TRBJ2-3 . TRBV9 CASSVGGLGTDTQYF
TRBJ2-7 . TRBV28 CASSPPDSYEQYF
TRBJ2-7 . TRBV4-2 CASRAGTENEQYF
TRBJ2-1 . TRBV9 CASSGLRRNEQFF
TRBJ2-7 TRBD1 TRBV5-1 CASSLEAGTGGYEQYF
TRBJ2-7 TRBD2 TRBV6-5 CASSYGGGEQYF
TRBJ1-6 . TRBV13 CASSFSTPGPLHF
TRBJ1-1 . TRBV5-4 CASSLRQVNTEAFF
TRBJ1-5 TRBD1 TRBV5-1 CASSLPRQGRWWMGNQPQHF
TRBJ2-2 . TRBV6-5 CASSDKGETGELFF
TRBJ2-7 . TRBV7-6 CASSPRAGIPYEQYF
TRBJ2-1 . TRBV6-5 CASSYGGRGYDEQFF
TRBJ1-2 . TRBV9 CASTRSGSGGYGYTF
TRBJ1-1 . TRBV11-2 CASSLDWQGRTEAFF
TRBJ2-7 . TRBV7-8 CASSQRYEQYF
TRBJ2-1 . TRBV9 CASSVEKAGTNEQFF
TRBJ1-5 . TRBV7-3 CASSLNGGLRNQPQHF
TRBJ1-2 . TRBV4-3 CASSQEVGQGLYYGYTF
TRBJ2-3 . TRBV11-2 CASSPPGWEAGPFF
TRBJ1-1 . TRBV4-3 CASSQVFGTEAFF
TRBJ2-7 . TRBV14 CASSGKRGPSAYEQYF
TRBJ1-5 TRBD1 TRBV5-6 CASSVGLQGNQPQHF
TRBJ2-1 TRBD2 TRBV29-1 CSVEDPLTSGRAYNEQFF
TRBJ2-2 . TRBV28 CASSLSPRQQGHYTGELFF
TRBJ2-1 TRBD2 TRBV28 CASSFDLPGLAPEQFF
TRBJ1-4 . TRBV5-6 CASSLTYDGDNEKLFF
TRBJ2-1 . TRBV4-3 CASSPGTFYNEQFF
TRBJ1-3 . TRBV5-8 CGGRLPGRNTIYF
TRBJ2-3 TRBD2 TRBV7-8 CASSYAFGGDLTDTQYF
TRBJ1-1 . TRBV7-9 CVGQFMNTEAFF
TRBJ2-3 TRBD2 TRBV7-7 CASSLVAGEMKQYF
TRBJ2-5 . TRBV18 CASSPGIETQYF
TRBJ1-2 TRBD1 TRBV11-2 CASSSFRGGNYGYTF
TRBJ2-3 . TRBV28 CASSWTAADTQYF
TRBJ2-7 . TRBV5-4 CASSHITSGVYEQYF
TRBJ1-5 . TRBV19 CASSMDISSNQPQHF
TRBJ2-5 TRBD2 TRBV7-2 CASSLGLSGGVLTQYF
TRBJ1-2 TRBD1 TRBV27 CASSATGGFGGYTF